This T cell receptor beta chain was obtained from a study of shared T cell receptors in the human thymus. Measured with immunoSEQ multiplex PCR; TCRdb has only the in-frame clones, and not every one. The repertoire consists of hundreds of thousands of clones, with more than 75% occurring once and the leading ten covering approximately 0.0097%. This CDR3 region has 17 residues. Trimming at V came to 4 bases and at J to 4 bases, leaving 12 bases not matched to a gene. CDR1 is LNHDA, CDR2 SQIVND, per germline (reference sequence). Separately, the same data were catalogued under a study of human thymus T cells.

V usage is TRBV19 and J usage is TRBJ1-5; 8 nucleotides align to TRBD1. The source is a boy under two years old with a congenital heart defect. The sample was thymocytes. The CDR3 region has the DNA TGTGCCAGTAGTAACCATCTGACAGGGGTGGGGAATCAGCCCCAGCATTTT. It translates to CASSNHLTGVGNQPQHF. The whole variable domain, remainder taken from reference TRBV19 and TRBJ1-5, is DGGITQSPKYLFRKEGQNVTLSCEQNLNHDAMYWYRQDPGQGLRLIYYSQIVNDFQKGDIAEGYSVSREKKESFPLTVTSAQKNPTAFYLCASSNHLTGVGNQPQHFGDGTRLSIL.